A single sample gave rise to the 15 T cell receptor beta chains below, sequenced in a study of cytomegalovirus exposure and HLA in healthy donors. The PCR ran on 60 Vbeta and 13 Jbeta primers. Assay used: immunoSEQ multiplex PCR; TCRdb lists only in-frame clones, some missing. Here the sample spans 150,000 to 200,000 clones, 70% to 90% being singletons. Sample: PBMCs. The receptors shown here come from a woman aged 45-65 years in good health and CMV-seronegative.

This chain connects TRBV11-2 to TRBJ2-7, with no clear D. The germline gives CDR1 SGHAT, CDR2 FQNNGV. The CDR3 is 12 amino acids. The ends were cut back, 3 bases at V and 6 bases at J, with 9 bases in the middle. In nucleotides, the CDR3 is TGTGCCAGCAGCTTCCCCGGTGGCGAGCAGTACTTC. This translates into CASSFPGGEQYF. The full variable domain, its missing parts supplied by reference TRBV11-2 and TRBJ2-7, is EAGVAQSPRYKIIEKRQSVAFWCNPISGHATLYWYQQILGQGPKLLIQFQNNGVVDDSQLPKDRFSAERLKGVDSTLKIQPAKLEDSAVYLCASSFPGGEQYFGPGTRLTVT.

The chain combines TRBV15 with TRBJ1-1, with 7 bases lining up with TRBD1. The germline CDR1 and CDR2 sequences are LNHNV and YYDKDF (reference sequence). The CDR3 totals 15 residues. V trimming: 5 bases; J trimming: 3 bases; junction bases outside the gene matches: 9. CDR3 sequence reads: CATSAWDRRDTEAFF. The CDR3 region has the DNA TGTGCCACCAGCGCTTGGGACAGACGGGACACTGAAGCTTTCTTT.

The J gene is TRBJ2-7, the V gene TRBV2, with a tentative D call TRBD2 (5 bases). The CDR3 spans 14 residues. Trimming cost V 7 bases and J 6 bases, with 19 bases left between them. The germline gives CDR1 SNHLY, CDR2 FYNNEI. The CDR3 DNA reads TGTGCCAGCATAGAACAAGGACTCACCGCCGAGCAGTACTTC. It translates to CASIEQGLTAEQYF.

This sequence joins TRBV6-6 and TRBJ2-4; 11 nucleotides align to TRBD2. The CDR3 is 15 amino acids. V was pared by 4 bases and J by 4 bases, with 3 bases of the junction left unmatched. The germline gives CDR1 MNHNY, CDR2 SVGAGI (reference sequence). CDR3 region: CASSSGTSGKNIQYF. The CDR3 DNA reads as TGTGCCAGCAGTTCCGGGACTAGCGGTAAAAACATTCAGTACTTC.

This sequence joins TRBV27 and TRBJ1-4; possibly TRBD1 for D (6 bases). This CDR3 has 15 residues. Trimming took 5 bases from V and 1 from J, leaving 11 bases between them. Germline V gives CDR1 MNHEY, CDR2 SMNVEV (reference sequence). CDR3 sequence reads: CASSLNRVTNEKLFF. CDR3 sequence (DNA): TGTGCCAGCAGTCTAAACAGGGTAACTAATGAAAAACTGTTTTTT.

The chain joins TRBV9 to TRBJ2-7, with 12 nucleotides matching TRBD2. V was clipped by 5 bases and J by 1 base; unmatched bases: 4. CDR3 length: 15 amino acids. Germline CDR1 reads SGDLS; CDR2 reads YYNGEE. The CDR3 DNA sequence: TGTGCCAGCAGTCTTGGACTAGCGGGATCCTACGAGCAGTACTTC. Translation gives CASSLGLAGSYEQYF.

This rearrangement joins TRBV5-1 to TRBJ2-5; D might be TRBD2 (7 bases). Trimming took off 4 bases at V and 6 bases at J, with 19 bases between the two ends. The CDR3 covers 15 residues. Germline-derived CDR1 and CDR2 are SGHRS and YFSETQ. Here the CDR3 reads CASSPEGGNLKTQYF. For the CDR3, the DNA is TGCGCCAGCAGCCCGGAGGGGGGGAATTTGAAGACCCAGTACTTC. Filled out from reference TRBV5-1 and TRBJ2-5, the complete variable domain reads KAGVTQTPRYLIKTRGQQVTLSCSPISGHRSVSWYQQTPGQGLQFLFEYFSETQRNKGNFPGRFSGRQFSNSRSEMNVSTLELGDSALYLCASSPEGGNLKTQYFGPGTRLLVL.

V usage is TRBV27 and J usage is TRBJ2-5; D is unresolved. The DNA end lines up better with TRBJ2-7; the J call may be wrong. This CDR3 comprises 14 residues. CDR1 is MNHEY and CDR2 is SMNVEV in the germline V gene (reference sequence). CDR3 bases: TGTGCCAGCAGTCTGCTGAGGCCCCCCTACGAGCAGTACTTC. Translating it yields CASSLLRPPYEQYF.

The CDR3 reads CASSPTTRDNEQFF. CDR3 sequence (DNA): TGTGCCAGTAGTCCTACGACGAGGGACAATGAGCAGTTCTTC. This sequence joins TRBV19 and TRBJ2-1; D might be TRBD2 (5 bases). Germline CDR1 is LNHDA and CDR2 is SQIVND (reference sequence). The V gene lost 5 bases and the J gene lost 5 bases, with 13 bases spanning the gap. The CDR3 runs to 14 residues.

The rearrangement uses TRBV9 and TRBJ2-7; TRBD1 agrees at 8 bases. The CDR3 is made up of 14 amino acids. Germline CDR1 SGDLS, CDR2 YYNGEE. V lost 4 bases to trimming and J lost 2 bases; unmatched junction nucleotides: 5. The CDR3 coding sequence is TGTGCCAGCAGCCTAGGACAGGGCCCCTACGAGCAGTACTTC. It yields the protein CASSLGQGPYEQYF.

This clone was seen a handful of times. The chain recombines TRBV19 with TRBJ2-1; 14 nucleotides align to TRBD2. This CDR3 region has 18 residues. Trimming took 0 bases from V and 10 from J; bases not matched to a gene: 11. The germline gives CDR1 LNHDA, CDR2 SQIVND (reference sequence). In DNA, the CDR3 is TGTGCCAGTAGTATAGATGGACCCGGGACTAGCGGGAGAAGGGAGCAGTTCTTC. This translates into CASSIDGPGTSGRREQFF. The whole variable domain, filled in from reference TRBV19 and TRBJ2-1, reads DGGITQSPKYLFRKEGQNVTLSCEQNLNHDAMYWYRQDPGQGLRLIYYSQIVNDFQKGDIAEGYSVSREKKESFPLTVTSAQKNPTAFYLCASSIDGPGTSGRREQFFGPGTRLTVL.

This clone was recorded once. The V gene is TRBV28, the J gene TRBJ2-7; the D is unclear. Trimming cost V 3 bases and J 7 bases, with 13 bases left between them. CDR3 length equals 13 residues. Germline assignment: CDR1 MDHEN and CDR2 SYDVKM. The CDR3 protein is CASSFEPSREQYF. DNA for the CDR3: TGTGCCAGCAGTTTCGAGCCGTCGAGAGAGCAGTACTTC. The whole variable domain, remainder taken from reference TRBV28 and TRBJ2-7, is DVKVTQSSRYLVKRTGEKVFLECVQDMDHENMFWYRQDPGLGLRLIYFSYDVKMKEKGDIPEGYSVSREKKERFSLILESASTNQTSMYLCASSFEPSREQYFGPGTRLTVT.

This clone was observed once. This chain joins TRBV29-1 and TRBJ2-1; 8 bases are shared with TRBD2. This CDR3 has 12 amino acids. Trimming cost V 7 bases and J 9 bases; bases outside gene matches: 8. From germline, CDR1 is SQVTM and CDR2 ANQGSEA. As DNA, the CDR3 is TGCAGCGCTACATCTAGCGGGTGTGAGCAGTTCTTC. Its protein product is CSATSSGCEQFF.

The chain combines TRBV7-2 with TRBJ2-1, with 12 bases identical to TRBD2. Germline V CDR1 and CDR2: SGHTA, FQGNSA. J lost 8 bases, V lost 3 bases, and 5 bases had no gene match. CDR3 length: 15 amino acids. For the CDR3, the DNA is TGTGCCAGCAGCTTTCTAGCGGGAGGGCCGGATGAGCAGTTCTTC. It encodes CASSFLAGGPDEQFF.

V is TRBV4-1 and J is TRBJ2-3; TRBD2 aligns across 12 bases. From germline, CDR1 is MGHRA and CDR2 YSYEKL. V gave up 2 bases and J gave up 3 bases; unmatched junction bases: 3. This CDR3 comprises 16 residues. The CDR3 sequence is CASSQHGTSGTDTQYF. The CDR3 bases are TGCGCCAGCAGCCAACACGGGACTAGCGGGACAGATACGCAGTATTTT.